Listed here is a single T cell receptor beta chain. Its antigen remains unidentified. Being one base from a much bigger clone, this may be a read error. This entry belongs to a study of CD8 T cells in ankylosing spondylitis. Overall study results and limits: Seemingly characteristic of ankylosing spondylitis blood was a TCR beta motif consisting of several highly homologous variants. Previously reported in reactive arthritis synovial fluid and blood were some of the motif variants.

5'-RACE, quantitative and with molecular barcodes, yielded the TCR beta libraries. TCRdb independently ran MiXCR on the 5' RACE reads; one entry per CDR3 protein. This sample has fewer than 450,000 distinct CDR3 sequences; 15% to 20% occur once, and the top ten carry just over 1%. The CDR3 loop spans 14 amino acids. The V and J ends lost 10 bases and 2 bases respectively, with 15 bases between them. What was sequenced was blood, either unsorted or a sorted T cell fraction (not recorded which). The TCR originated in a male donor with ankylosing spondylitis. This chain connects TRBV12-3 or TRBV12-4 to TRBJ1-5, with no clear D. The CDR3 here is CATTSSEGNQPQHF. The CDR3 bases are TGTGCCACCACATCCTCGGAGGGCAATCAGCCCCAGCATTTT.